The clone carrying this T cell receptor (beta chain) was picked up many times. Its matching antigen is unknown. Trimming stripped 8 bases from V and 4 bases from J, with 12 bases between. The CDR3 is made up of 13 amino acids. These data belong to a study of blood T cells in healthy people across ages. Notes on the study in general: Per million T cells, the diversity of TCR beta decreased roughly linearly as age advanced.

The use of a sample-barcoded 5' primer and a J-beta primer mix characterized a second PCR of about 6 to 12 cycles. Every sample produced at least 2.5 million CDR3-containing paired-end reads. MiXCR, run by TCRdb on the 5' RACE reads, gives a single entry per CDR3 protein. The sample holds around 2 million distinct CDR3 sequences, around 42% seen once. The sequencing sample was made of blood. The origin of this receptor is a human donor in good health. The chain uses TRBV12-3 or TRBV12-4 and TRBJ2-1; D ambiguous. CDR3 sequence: CASRPGPYNEQFF. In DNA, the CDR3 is TGTGCCAGCCGACCCGGGCCTTACAATGAGCAGTTCTTC.